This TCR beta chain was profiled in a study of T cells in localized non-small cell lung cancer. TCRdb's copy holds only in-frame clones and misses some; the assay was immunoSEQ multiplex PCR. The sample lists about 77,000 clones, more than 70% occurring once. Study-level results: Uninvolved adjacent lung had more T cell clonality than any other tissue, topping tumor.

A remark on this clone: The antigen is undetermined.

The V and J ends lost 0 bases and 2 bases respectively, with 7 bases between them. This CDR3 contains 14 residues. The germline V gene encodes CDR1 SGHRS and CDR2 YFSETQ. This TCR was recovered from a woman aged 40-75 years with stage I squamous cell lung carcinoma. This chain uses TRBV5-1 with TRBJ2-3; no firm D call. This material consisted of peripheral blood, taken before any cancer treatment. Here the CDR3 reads CASSLGQFTDTQYF. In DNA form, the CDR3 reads TGCGCCAGCAGCTTGGGGCAGTTCACAGATACGCAGTATTTT.